This T cell receptor (beta chain) came from a study of siplizumab effects on memory and regulatory T cells. Trimming shortened V by 2 bases and J by 4 bases, and 15 bases separated the two germline ends. The germline V gene has CDR1 MNHNY and CDR2 SVGAGI (reference sequence). CDR3 size: 16 residues. Using immunoSEQ multiplex PCR, the repertoire was profiled, and TCRdb retains in-frame clones only, with some absent. The data hold roughly 100,000 clones, with 93% observed a single time. This TCR came from a human donor in good health. This sequence joins TRBV6-6 and TRBJ1-3, with unresolved D. The sequenced sample consisted of CD4+ T cells sorted from blood. The CDR3 DNA follows: TGTGCCAGCAGTTACGGGCTCCCGACGGCGGGAAACACCATATATTTT. Its protein is CASSYGLPTAGNTIYF.